This paragraph reports one TCR beta chain. V lost 0 bases and J lost 5; bases outside the gene matches: 14. The CDR3 contains 18 residues. Per germline, CDR1 DFQATT and CDR2 SNEGSKA (reference sequence). This entry belongs to a study of T cells in Graves' hyperthyroidism and ophthalmopathy. TCR beta CDR3 regions were amplified from RNA. First-round RT-PCR targeting the TCR CDR3 was performed with the HTBI primer set. Each CDR3 protein gets one entry after TCRdb re-called the multiplex PCR reads with MiXCR. Of under 400,000 distinct CDR3 sequences in the sample, around 16% were seen once. The authors deemed Graves' hyperthyroidism stable absent ophthalmopathy progression within 18 months. Those with hyperthyroidism were 18 to 65 years old, newly diagnosed, and ill for under 2 months. Lactation, pregnancy, other autoimmune disease or uncontrolled infection led to exclusion of patients. Diagnoses used clinical symptoms, serum thyroxine and TRAb, thyroid ultrasound and orbital computed tomography.

This receptor was taken from a man aged 25-40 years with Graves' hyperthyroidism. The sample comprised blood. The chain has TRBV20-1 and TRBJ2-1, with 9 bases fitting TRBD2. The CDR3 DNA reads TGCAGTGCTAGAGATCGTGTAGCGGGAGTAAGGCGAGACAATGAGCAGTTCTTC. It translates to CSARDRVAGVRRDNEQFF.